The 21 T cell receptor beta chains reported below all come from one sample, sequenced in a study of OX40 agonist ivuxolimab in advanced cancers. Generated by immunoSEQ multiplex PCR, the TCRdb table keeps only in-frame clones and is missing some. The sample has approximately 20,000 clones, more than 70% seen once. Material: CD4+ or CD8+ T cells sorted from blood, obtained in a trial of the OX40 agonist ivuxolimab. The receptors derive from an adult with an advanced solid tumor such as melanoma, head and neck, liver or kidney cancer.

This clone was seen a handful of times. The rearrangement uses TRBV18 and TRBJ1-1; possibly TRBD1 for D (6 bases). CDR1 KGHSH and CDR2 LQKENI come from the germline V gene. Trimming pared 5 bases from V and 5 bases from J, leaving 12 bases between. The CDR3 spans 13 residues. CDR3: CASSIGGTTEAFF. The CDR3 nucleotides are TGTGCCAGCTCAATTGGAGGGACAACTGAAGCTTTCTTT.

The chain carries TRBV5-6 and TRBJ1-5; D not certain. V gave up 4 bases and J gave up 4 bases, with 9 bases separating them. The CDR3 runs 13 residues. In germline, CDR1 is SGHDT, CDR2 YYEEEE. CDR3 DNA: TGTGCCAGCAGCCGAGACGGTAATCAGCCCCAGCATTTT. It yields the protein CASSRDGNQPQHF.

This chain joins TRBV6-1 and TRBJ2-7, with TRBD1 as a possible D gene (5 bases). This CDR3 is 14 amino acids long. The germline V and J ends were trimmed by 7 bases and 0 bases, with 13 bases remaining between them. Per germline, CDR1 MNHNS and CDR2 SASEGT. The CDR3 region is CASTGRGSSYEQYF. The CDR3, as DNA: TGTGCCAGCACCGGTAGGGGAAGCTCCTACGAGCAGTACTTC.

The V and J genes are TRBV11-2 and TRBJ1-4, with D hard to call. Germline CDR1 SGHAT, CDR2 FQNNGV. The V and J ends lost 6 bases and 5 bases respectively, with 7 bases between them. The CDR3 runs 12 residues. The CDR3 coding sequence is TGTGCCAGCAGACTGGGCAATGAAAAACTGTTTTTT. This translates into CASRLGNEKLFF.

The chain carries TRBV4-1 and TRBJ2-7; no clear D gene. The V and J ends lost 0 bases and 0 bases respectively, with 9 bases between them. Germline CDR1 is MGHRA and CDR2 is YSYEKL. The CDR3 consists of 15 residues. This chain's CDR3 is CASSQDGHGSYEQYF. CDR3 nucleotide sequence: TGCGCCAGCAGCCAAGATGGGCACGGCTCCTACGAGCAGTACTTC.

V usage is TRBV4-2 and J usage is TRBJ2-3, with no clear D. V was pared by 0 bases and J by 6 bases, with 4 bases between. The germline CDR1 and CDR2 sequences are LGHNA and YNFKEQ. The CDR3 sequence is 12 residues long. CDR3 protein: CASSQDSDTQYF. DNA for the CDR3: TGTGCCAGCAGCCAAGACTCCGATACGCAGTATTTT.

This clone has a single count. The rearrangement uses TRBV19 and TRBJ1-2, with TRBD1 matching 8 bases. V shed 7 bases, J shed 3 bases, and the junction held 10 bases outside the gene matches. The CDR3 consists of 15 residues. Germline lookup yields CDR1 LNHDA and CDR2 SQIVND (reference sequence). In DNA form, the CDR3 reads TGTGCCAGTACCCAAATCCAGGGGGCGGACTATGGCTACACCTTC. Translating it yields CASTQIQGADYGYTF.

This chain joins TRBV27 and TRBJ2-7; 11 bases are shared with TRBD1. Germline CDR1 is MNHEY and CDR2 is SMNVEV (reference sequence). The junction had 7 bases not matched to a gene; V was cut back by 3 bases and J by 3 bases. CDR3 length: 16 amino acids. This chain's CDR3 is CASSFLGTGGYYEQYF. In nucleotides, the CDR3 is TGTGCCAGCAGTTTCCTGGGGACAGGGGGGTACTACGAGCAGTACTTC.

The CDR3 region has the DNA TGTGCCAGCAGTTACGAGGGGACAGATACGCAGTATTTT. The encoded protein is CASSYEGTDTQYF. This sequence joins TRBV6-5 and TRBJ2-3; perhaps D is TRBD1 or TRBD2 (5 bases each). Per the germline V gene, CDR1 is MNHEY and CDR2 is SVGAGI. V shed 2 bases and J shed 3 bases, with 6 bases lying between them. The CDR3 has 13 residues.

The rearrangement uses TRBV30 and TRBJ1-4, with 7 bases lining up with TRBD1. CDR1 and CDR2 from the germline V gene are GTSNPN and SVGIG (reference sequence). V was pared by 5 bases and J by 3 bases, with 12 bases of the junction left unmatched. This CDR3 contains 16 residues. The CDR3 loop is CAWDNPDRAANEKLFF. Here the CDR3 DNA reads TGTGCCTGGGATAATCCAGACAGGGCCGCTAATGAAAAACTGTTTTTT. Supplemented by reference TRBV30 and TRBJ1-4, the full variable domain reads SQTIHQWPATLVQPVGSPLSLECTVEGTSNPNLYWYRQAAGRGLQLLFYSVGIGQISSEVPQNLSASRPQDRQFILSSKKLLLSDSGFYLCAWDNPDRAANEKLFFGSGTQLSVL.

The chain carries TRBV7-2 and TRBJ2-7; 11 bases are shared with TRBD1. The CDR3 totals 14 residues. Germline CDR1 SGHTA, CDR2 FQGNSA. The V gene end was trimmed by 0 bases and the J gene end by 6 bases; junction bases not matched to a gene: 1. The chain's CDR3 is CASSLAGQGGEQYF. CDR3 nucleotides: TGTGCCAGCAGCTTAGCGGGACAGGGGGGCGAGCAGTACTTC.

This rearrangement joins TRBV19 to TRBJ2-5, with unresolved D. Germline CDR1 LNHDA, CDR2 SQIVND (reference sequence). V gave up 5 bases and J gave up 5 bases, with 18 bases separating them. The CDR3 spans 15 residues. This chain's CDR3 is CASSYDGISPETQYF. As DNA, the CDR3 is TGTGCCAGTAGTTACGATGGAATCAGTCCGGAGACCCAGTACTTC.

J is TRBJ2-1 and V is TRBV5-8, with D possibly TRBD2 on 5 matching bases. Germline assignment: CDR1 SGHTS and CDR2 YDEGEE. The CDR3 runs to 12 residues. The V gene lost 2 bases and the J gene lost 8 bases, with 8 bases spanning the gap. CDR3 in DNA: TGTGCCAGCAGCTTCGGGGATCATGAGCAGTTCTTC. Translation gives CASSFGDHEQFF.

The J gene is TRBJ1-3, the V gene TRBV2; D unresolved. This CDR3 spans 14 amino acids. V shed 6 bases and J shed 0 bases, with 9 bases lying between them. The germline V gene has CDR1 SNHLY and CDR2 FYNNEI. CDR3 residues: CASSTASSGNTIYF. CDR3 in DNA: TGTGCCAGCAGCACAGCCTCCTCTGGAAACACCATATATTTT.

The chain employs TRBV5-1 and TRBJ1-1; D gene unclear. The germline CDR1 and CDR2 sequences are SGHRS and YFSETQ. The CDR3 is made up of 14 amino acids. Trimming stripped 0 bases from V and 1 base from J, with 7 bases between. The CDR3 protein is CASSLESENTEAFF. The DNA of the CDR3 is TGCGCCAGCAGCTTGGAATCGGAGAACACTGAAGCTTTCTTT.

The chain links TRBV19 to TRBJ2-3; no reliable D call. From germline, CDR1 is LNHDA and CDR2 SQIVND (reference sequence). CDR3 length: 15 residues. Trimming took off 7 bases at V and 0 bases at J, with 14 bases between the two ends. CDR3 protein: CASKTKPLSTDTQYF. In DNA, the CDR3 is TGTGCCAGTAAAACAAAACCTCTTAGCACAGATACGCAGTATTTT.

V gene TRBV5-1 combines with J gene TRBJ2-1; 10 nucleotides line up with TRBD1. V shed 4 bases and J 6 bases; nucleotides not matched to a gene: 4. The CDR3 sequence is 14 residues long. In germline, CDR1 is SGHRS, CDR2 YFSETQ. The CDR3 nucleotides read TGCGCCAGCAGCCCCGGGACAGGGGCCAATGAGCAGTTCTTC. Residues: CASSPGTGANEQFF.

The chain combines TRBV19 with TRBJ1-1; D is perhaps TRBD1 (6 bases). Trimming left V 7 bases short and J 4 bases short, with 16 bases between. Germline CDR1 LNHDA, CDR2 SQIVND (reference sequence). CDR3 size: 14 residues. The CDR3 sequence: CASIHRAEGTEAFF. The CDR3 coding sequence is TGTGCCAGTATTCACAGGGCGGAAGGCACTGAAGCTTTCTTT.

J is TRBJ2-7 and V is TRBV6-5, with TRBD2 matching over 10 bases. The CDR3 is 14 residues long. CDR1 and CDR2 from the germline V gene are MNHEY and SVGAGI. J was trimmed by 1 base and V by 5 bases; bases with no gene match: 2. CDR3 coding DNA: TGTGCCAGCAGTAGCGGGGGGGTGTCCTACGAGCAGTACTTC. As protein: CASSSGGVSYEQYF.

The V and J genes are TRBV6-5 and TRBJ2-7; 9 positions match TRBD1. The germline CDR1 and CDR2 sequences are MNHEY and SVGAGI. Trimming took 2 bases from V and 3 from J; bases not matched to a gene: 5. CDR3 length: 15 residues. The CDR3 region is CASSYRGQGIYEQYF. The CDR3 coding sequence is TGTGCCAGCAGTTACAGGGGACAGGGAATCTACGAGCAGTACTTC.

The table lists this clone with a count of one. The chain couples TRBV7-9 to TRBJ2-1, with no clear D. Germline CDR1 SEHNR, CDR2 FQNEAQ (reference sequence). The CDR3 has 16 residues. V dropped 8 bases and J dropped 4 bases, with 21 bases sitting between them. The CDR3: CASGFSVAAQYNEQFF. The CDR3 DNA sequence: TGTGCCAGCGGATTTAGTGTTGCGGCCCAATACAATGAGCAGTTCTTC. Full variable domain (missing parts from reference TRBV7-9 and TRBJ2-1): DTGVSQNPRHKITKRGQNVTFRCDPISEHNRLYWYRQTLGQGPEFLTYFQNEAQLEKSRLLSDRFSAERPKGSFSTLEIQRTEQGDSAMYLCASGFSVAAQYNEQFFGPGTRLTVL.